The 7 T cell receptor beta chains given below trace back to one sample, sequenced in a study of regulatory T cells in long-lasting Graves disease. To make TCR beta libraries, researchers used iRepertoire HTBI primers and Arm-PCR of CDR3 regions. TCRdb independently ran MiXCR on the multiplex PCR reads; one entry per CDR3 protein. The sample yields fewer than 600,000 distinct CDR3 sequences, less than 25% seen once. Time point meaning: persistent/refractory GD, antithyroid drugs over 5 years with positive TRAb. Scientists built the TCR library using RNA that was extracted from PBMCs. Material: peripheral blood mononuclear cells (PBMCs), obtained when the disease was refractory, from a patient treated with antithyroid drugs. All receptors come from a female donor with Graves disease.

This clonotype was detected many times. The CDR3 sequence: CSARWGGAYEQYF. In DNA, the CDR3 is TGCAGTGCTAGATGGGGGGGGGCATACGAGCAGTACTTC. The chain couples TRBV20-1 to TRBJ2-7; D is possibly TRBD2 (7 bases). The CDR3 has 13 amino acids. V was shortened by 2 bases and J by 4 bases, with 12 bases between the two germline ends. Germline CDR1 DFQATT, CDR2 SNEGSKA (reference sequence).

The chain couples TRBV4-3 to TRBJ1-1; a weak D match, TRBD1 (5 bases). The V gene's germline CDR1 is LGHNA and CDR2 YSLEER. The germline V and J ends were trimmed by 2 bases and 1 base, with 11 bases remaining between them. The CDR3 is 15 amino acids. Written as DNA, the CDR3 is TGCGCCAGCAGCCAATCCAGGGCCAGGAACACTGAAGCTTTCTTT. This translates into CASSQSRARNTEAFF.

This clonotype was seen many times. V and J are TRBV24-1 and TRBJ1-6, with 9 bases aligning to TRBD1. Germline trimming cut 5 bases from V and 7 bases from J; bases unmatched to any gene: 2. Germline CDR1 KGHDR, CDR2 SFDVKD. CDR3 length equals 14 residues. The CDR3 loop reads CATSGQGENSPLHF. The CDR3 region has the DNA TGTGCCACCAGTGGACAGGGGGAGAATTCACCCCTCCACTTT.

Comments on this clonotype: This may stem from a read error, because a much larger clone lies one nucleotide away. The final CDR3 position lacks the conserved phenylalanine or tryptophan, pointing to a likely read error. CDR3 sequence reads: CSAREGGDYEQYL. CDR3 sequence (DNA): TGCAGTGCTAGAGAGGGGGGTGACTACGAGCAGTACCTC. The J gene is TRBJ2-7, the V gene TRBV20-1, with a weak D call TRBD2 (6 bases). Germline CDR1 DFQATT, CDR2 SNEGSKA (reference sequence). Between the trimmed V and J ends, which lost 0 bases and 3 bases, there was a span of 9 bases. The CDR3 length is 13 residues.

The gene calls are TRBV29-1 and TRBJ1-3, with D unclear. From germline, CDR1 is SQVTM and CDR2 ANQGSEA. Trimming pared 6 bases from V and 2 bases from J, leaving 5 bases between. This CDR3 spans 11 amino acids. This CDR3 reads CSVDTGNTIYF. The CDR3 DNA reads TGCAGCGTGGATACTGGAAACACCATATATTTT. Full variable domain (rest looked up from reference TRBV29-1 and TRBJ1-3): SAVISQKPSRDICQRGTSLTIQCQVDSQVTMMFWYRQQPGQSLTLIATANQGSEATYESGFVIDKFPISRPNLTFSTLTVSNMSPEDSSIYLCSVDTGNTIYFGEGSWLTVV.

To note about this clonotype: A much more abundant neighbour one base away suggests this may be a read error. This rearrangement joins TRBV20-1 to TRBJ2-7, with D perhaps TRBD1 or TRBD2 (5 bases each). Trimming removed 0 bases at V and 6 bases at J, with 12 bases between. Germline CDR1 reads DFQATT; CDR2 reads SNEGSKA (reference sequence). This CDR3 has 13 amino acids. The CDR3 region is CSARDTGASEQYF. Here the CDR3 DNA reads TGCAGTGCTAGAGATACCGGGGCCTCCGAGCAGTACTTC.

This clonotype was found a few times. The J gene is TRBJ2-1, the V gene TRBV28; TRBD2 agrees at 12 bases. This CDR3 spans 22 amino acids. CDR1 and CDR2 from the germline V gene are MDHEN and SYDVKM. The trim removed 5 bases at V and 2 bases at J, leaving 22 bases unmatched. The CDR3 DNA sequence: TGTGCCAGCAGTCCGGGACAGGGAGTTCGCAGGACTAGCGGGGATCCCTACAATGAGCAGTTCTTC. It is translated as CASSPGQGVRRTSGDPYNEQFF.